One and the same sample provided the 13 T cell receptor beta chains below, sequenced in a study of shared T cell receptors in the human thymus. Sequenced by immunoSEQ multiplex PCR; TCRdb stores in-frame clones only, minus some. The sample includes 630,000 or so clones, more than 70% of them seen just once. Separately, the same data were catalogued under a study of human thymus T cells.

Sequences were obtained from thymocytes. Receptors originate from a boy younger than two with a congenital heart defect.

V gene TRBV9 combines with J gene TRBJ2-7; D may be TRBD1 (6 bases). The CDR3 loop spans 14 amino acids. The V end was cut by 4 bases, the J end by 3 bases, with 14 bases between. CDR1 and CDR2 (germline): SGDLS, YYNGEE. The DNA of the CDR3 is TGTGCCAGCAGCCCTCAGGGACACCTCTACGAGCAGTACTTC. As protein: CASSPQGHLYEQYF.

The sample holds a few counts of this clone. This chain connects TRBV2 to TRBJ2-7; perhaps TRBD2 as D (5 bases). Germline V lookup: CDR1 SNHLY, CDR2 FYNNEI. V dropped 8 bases and J dropped 4 bases, with 6 bases sitting between them. The CDR3 covers 10 residues. CDR3 protein: CASGGYEQYF. The CDR3, as DNA: TGTGCCAGCGGAGGTTACGAGCAGTACTTC.

The V and J genes are TRBV4-3 and TRBJ2-1; 10 bases map to TRBD2. V was clipped by 3 bases and J by 3 bases; unmatched bases: 8. CDR1 LGHNA and CDR2 YSLEER come from the germline V gene. There are 17 residues in the CDR3. Here the CDR3 reads CASSHDIAGGGYNEQFF. In nucleotides, the CDR3 is TGCGCCAGCAGCCACGACATAGCGGGGGGAGGCTACAATGAGCAGTTCTTC.

V gene TRBV28 combines with J gene TRBJ1-1; D gene uncertain. Trimming shortened V by 6 bases and J by 0 bases, and 14 bases separated the two germline ends. Per the germline V gene, CDR1 is MDHEN and CDR2 is SYDVKM. This CDR3 contains 15 residues. The CDR3 nucleotides read TGTGCCAGCAGCCCTATCAAGTTGATGAACACTGAAGCTTTCTTT. Translating gives CASSPIKLMNTEAFF.

The chain combines TRBV6-5 with TRBJ2-7, with D maybe TRBD2 (5 bases). This CDR3 comprises 16 residues. Germline CDR1 reads MNHEY; CDR2 reads SVGAGI. V was pared by 2 bases and J by 2 bases, with 16 bases between. The chain's CDR3 is CASSYPGLAPPYEQYF. CDR3 bases: TGTGCCAGCAGTTACCCAGGCCTAGCACCTCCCTACGAGCAGTACTTC.

The V gene is TRBV27, the J gene TRBJ2-7; 10 nucleotides agree with TRBD2. This CDR3 is 15 amino acids long. J gave up 1 base and V 5 bases, and 5 bases lay outside the gene matches. Germline lookup yields CDR1 MNHEY and CDR2 SMNVEV (reference sequence). The CDR3 DNA sequence: TGTGCCAGCAGTATAACGACTAGCGGGTCCTACGAGCAGTACTTC. The encoded protein is CASSITTSGSYEQYF.

The table lists this clone with a count of one. CDR3 loop: CASKSPVGRDEQYF. DNA of the CDR3: TGTGCCAGCAAATCCCCCGTTGGCCGGGACGAGCAGTACTTC. The rearrangement uses TRBV6-1 and TRBJ2-7; D gene ambiguous. The length of the CDR3 is 14 residues. CDR1 is MNHNS, CDR2 SASEGT, per germline. Between the trimmed V and J ends, which lost 7 bases and 5 bases, there was a span of 18 bases.

The chain has TRBV28 and TRBJ2-1; 10 bases fit TRBD2. Germline V gene data show CDR1 as MDHEN and CDR2 as SYDVKM. The CDR3 contains 18 residues. The V segment lost 6 bases and the J segment 4 bases; nucleotides outside the gene matches: 15. CDR3 sequence: CASRSRQTSGFPYNEQFF. The DNA for the CDR3 is TGTGCCAGCAGATCACGCCAGACTAGCGGGTTCCCTTACAATGAGCAGTTCTTC. Full variable domain (rest looked up from reference TRBV28 and TRBJ2-1): DVKVTQSSRYLVKRTGEKVFLECVQDMDHENMFWYRQDPGLGLRLIYFSYDVKMKEKGDIPEGYSVSREKKERFSLILESASTNQTSMYLCASRSRQTSGFPYNEQFFGPGTRLTVL.

The chain combines TRBV6-5 with TRBJ1-2; possibly TRBD1 for D (6 bases). Per the germline V gene, CDR1 is MNHEY and CDR2 is SVGAGI. Deletions cut 6 bases from V and 8 bases from J, with 10 bases between. CDR3 length: 11 amino acids. The CDR3 region is CASRTGVGYTF. The CDR3, as DNA: TGTGCCAGCAGGACAGGCGTGGGCTACACCTTC.

The chain is built from TRBV7-9 and TRBJ1-5; D might be TRBD1 (6 bases). The V gene lost 1 base and the J gene lost 6 bases, with 10 bases spanning the gap. The CDR3 is 14 residues long. CDR1 SEHNR and CDR2 FQNEAQ come from the germline V gene (reference sequence). The CDR3 DNA reads TGTGCCAGCAGCTTAGGAACAGGGAGTCAGCCCCAGCATTTT. Translated, it gives CASSLGTGSQPQHF.

The rearrangement links TRBV10-3 to TRBJ2-1; 8 nucleotides agree with TRBD2. The V gene end was trimmed by 2 bases and the J gene end by 11 bases; junction bases not matched to a gene: 5. This CDR3 region has 13 residues. Germline lookup yields CDR1 ENHRY and CDR2 SYGVKD. The CDR3 protein is CAISETAGDQQFF. The DNA for the CDR3 is TGTGCCATCAGTGAGACAGCGGGAGACCAGCAGTTCTTC.

The genes are TRBV6-5 and TRBJ1-3; 9 bases map to TRBD1. This CDR3 comprises 15 residues. Germline-derived CDR1 and CDR2 are MNHEY and SVGAGI. The junction had 7 bases not matched to a gene; V was cut back by 10 bases and J by 0 bases. The CDR3 nucleotides are TGTGCCACCCGGAAGGACAGGGGCTCTGGAAACACCATATATTTT. Its translation is CATRKDRGSGNTIYF.

The chain has TRBV4-1 and TRBJ2-7; 8 nucleotides line up with TRBD1. Germline V gives CDR1 MGHRA, CDR2 YSYEKL. The ends lost 0 bases at V and 2 bases at J; junction bases unmatched: 6. The CDR3 spans 16 residues. CDR3 protein: CASSQDPDRATYEQYF. DNA of the CDR3: TGCGCCAGCAGCCAAGACCCGGACAGGGCCACCTACGAGCAGTACTTC.